The 17 T cell receptor beta chains below were found in one sample sequenced in a study of blood T cell repertoires in COVID-19. The method was immunoSEQ multiplex PCR; TCRdb's version includes in-frame clones alone and lacks a portion of them. The sample has around 280,000 clones, 90% seen once. Sample: PBMCs or T cells enriched from blood (not recorded which). Receptors originate from a woman aged 18-29 years with acute COVID-19.

The chain employs TRBV18 and TRBJ2-7; 7 bases agree with TRBD1. This CDR3 region has 16 residues. Germline CDR1 reads KGHSH; CDR2 reads LQKENI. With 5 bases clipped from V and 6 bases from J, the junction kept 16 bases outside the gene matches. CDR3 nucleotides: TGTGCCAGCTCAGCTACCGGGACAGAATACCACCGCGAGCAGTACTTC. Its protein product is CASSATGTEYHREQYF.

This chain connects TRBV15 to TRBJ1-4, with 7 bases lining up with TRBD1. There are 15 residues in the CDR3. Looked up from germline, CDR1 is LNHNV and CDR2 is YYDKDF (reference sequence). V trimming: 0 bases; J trimming: 6 bases; junction bases outside the gene matches: 4. DNA of the CDR3: TGTGCCACCAGCAGAGATAATGACAGGGATGAAAAACTGTTTTTT. Its translation is CATSRDNDRDEKLFF. The entire variable domain, with the rest obtained from reference TRBV15 and TRBJ1-4, is as follows: DAMVIQNPRYQVTQFGKPVTLSCSQTLNHNVMYWYQQKSSQAPKLLFHYYDKDFNNEADTPDNFQSRRPNTSFCFLDIRSPGLGDTAMYLCATSRDNDRDEKLFFGSGTQLSVL.

The V gene is TRBV2, the J gene TRBJ2-4; 7 positions match TRBD1. V lost 10 bases, J lost 8 bases, and 17 bases stayed unmatched. This CDR3 has 15 residues. CDR1 is SNHLY, CDR2 FYNNEI, per germline. CDR3 bases: TGTGCCACCACAAAAAACAGGGGACGGTCGGACATTCAGTACTTC. As protein: CATTKNRGRSDIQYF.

This clone appeared once. The rearrangement joins TRBV6-1 to TRBJ1-5, with 7 bases identical to TRBD1. The V gene end was trimmed by 4 bases and the J gene end by 4 bases; junction bases not matched to a gene: 7. The germline V gene encodes CDR1 MNHNS and CDR2 SASEGT. CDR3 length: 15 amino acids. The CDR3 is CASSAGLTGNQPQHF. The CDR3, as DNA: TGTGCCAGCAGTGCGGGATTGACAGGGAATCAGCCCCAGCATTTT.

The chain uses TRBV19 and TRBJ1-4; possible D gene TRBD1, 5 bases. The CDR3 is 15 residues long. The germline gives CDR1 LNHDA, CDR2 SQIVND (reference sequence). V dropped 2 bases and J dropped 0 bases, with 7 bases sitting between them. CDR3 region: CASSIQGSTNEKLFF. The CDR3, as DNA: TGTGCCAGTAGTATACAGGGCTCAACTAATGAAAAACTGTTTTTT.

This rearrangement joins TRBV6-5 to TRBJ1-5; D is ambiguous. CDR3 size: 15 residues. V dropped 2 bases and J dropped 9 bases, with 17 bases sitting between them. Germline values: CDR1 MNHEY, CDR2 SVGAGI. The CDR3 reads CASSYEGGGVWPQHF. Here the CDR3 DNA reads TGTGCCAGCAGTTACGAAGGAGGCGGGGTGTGGCCCCAGCATTTT.

The V and J genes are TRBV3-1 (or the pseudogene TRBV3-2) and TRBJ2-6, with TRBD2 matching 8 bases. The V gene end was trimmed by 0 bases and the J gene end by 1 base; junction bases not matched to a gene: 11. CDR1 is LGHDT and CDR2 is YNNKEL in the germline V gene (reference sequence). CDR3 length: 20 amino acids. CDR3 sequence: CASSQEFASGSSSGANVLTF. In nucleotides, the CDR3 is TGTGCCAGCAGCCAAGAGTTCGCTAGCGGGTCGAGTTCTGGGGCCAACGTCCTGACTTTC.

This clone is a singleton in its sample. The chain employs TRBV18 and TRBJ1-1; the match to TRBD1 covers 7 bases. CDR3 length: 16 amino acids. The germline CDR1 and CDR2 sequences are KGHSH and LQKENI. With 4 bases clipped from V and 3 bases from J, the junction kept 11 bases outside the gene matches. This CDR3 reads CASSRARDSAYTEAFF. DNA of the CDR3: TGTGCCAGCTCACGAGCCCGGGACAGCGCTTACACTGAAGCTTTCTTT.

The chain links TRBV29-1 to TRBJ1-1, with 7 bases aligning to TRBD1. This CDR3 comprises 12 residues. The germline V gene has CDR1 SQVTM and CDR2 ANQGSEA. The J segment lost 3 bases and the V segment lost 4 bases, leaving 2 bases of the junction unmatched. The CDR3 loop reads CSVGQGDTEAFF. For the CDR3, the DNA is TGCAGCGTTGGTCAGGGGGACACTGAAGCTTTCTTT.

The rearrangement links TRBV28 to TRBJ2-3, with D tentatively TRBD2 (5 bases). CDR1 and CDR2 (germline): MDHEN, SYDVKM. This CDR3 has 15 amino acids. Trimming removed 6 bases from V and 1 base from J, with 14 bases in between. In nucleotides, the CDR3 is TGTGCCAGCAGCCAAACCCCCGGGGGCACAGATACGCAGTATTTT. Translating it yields CASSQTPGGTDTQYF.

The CDR3 reads CASSQDRIPSLQETQYF. The DNA for the CDR3 is TGTGCCAGCAGCCAAGATCGTATCCCTAGCCTCCAAGAGACCCAGTACTTC. The chain carries TRBV4-2 and TRBJ2-5; the D gene is possibly TRBD2 (5 bases). V was trimmed by 0 bases and J by 1 base, leaving 15 bases between them. Germline V gene lookup returns CDR1 LGHNA and CDR2 YNFKEQ. The CDR3 covers 17 residues.

The chain joins TRBV4-2 to TRBJ2-7, with D hard to call. Deletions cut 0 bases from V and 0 bases from J, with 3 bases between. Per germline, CDR1 LGHNA and CDR2 YNFKEQ. The CDR3 consists of 13 residues. CDR3 amino acids: CASSQESSYEQYF. Here the CDR3 DNA reads TGTGCCAGCAGCCAAGAGAGCTCCTACGAGCAGTACTTC.

This chain joins TRBV5-1 and TRBJ1-1, with TRBD1 identical over 11 bases. This CDR3 contains 16 residues. Germline-derived CDR1 and CDR2 are SGHRS and YFSETQ. J lost 4 bases, V lost 5 bases, and 10 bases had no gene match. Here the CDR3 reads CASRVDRGLRGTEAFF. The CDR3 bases are TGCGCCAGCAGAGTGGACAGGGGGCTGAGGGGCACTGAAGCTTTCTTT.

The table lists this clone with a count of one. V usage is TRBV28 and J usage is TRBJ2-4; 7 positions agree with TRBD1. There are 14 residues in the CDR3. In germline, CDR1 is MDHEN, CDR2 SYDVKM. Germline trimming cut 7 bases from V and 6 bases from J; bases unmatched to any gene: 9. The CDR3 loop is CASKPDRATNIQYF. CDR3 coding DNA: TGTGCCAGCAAACCCGACAGGGCTACAAACATTCAGTACTTC.

The chain is built from TRBV3-1 (or the pseudogene TRBV3-2) and TRBJ2-1; weak D call: TRBD2 (6 bases). Germline V gene data show CDR1 as LGHDT and CDR2 as YNNKEL (reference sequence). V was pared by 3 bases and J by 6 bases, with 24 bases between. The CDR3 contains 18 residues. The DNA for the CDR3 is TGTGCCAGCAGCCATTCTACCCCCTGGAGGGGAGGTCCCAATGAGCAGTTCTTC. Its translation: CASSHSTPWRGGPNEQFF.

The genes are TRBV5-5 and TRBJ2-5; 9 nucleotides match TRBD2. In germline, CDR1 is SGHKS, CDR2 YYEKEE (reference sequence). V shed 2 bases and J 5 bases; nucleotides not matched to a gene: 10. The CDR3 is made up of 16 amino acids. CDR3 amino acids: CASSFGASGIMETQYF. The CDR3 DNA reads as TGTGCCAGCAGCTTTGGGGCTAGCGGGATAATGGAGACCCAGTACTTC.

DNA of the CDR3: TGTGCCAGCTCACATATCCGATCTAGTACTAGCACAGATACGCAGTATTTT. It translates to CASSHIRSSTSTDTQYF. This chain connects TRBV18 to TRBJ2-3; unclear D gene. This CDR3 comprises 17 residues. Trimming took 4 bases from V and 0 from J, leaving 17 bases between them. Germline lookup yields CDR1 KGHSH and CDR2 LQKENI.